This is a list of T cell receptor beta chains from one sample in a study of identical twins. TCRdb reanalysed the 5' RACE reads using MiXCR and keeps one entry per CDR3 protein. The sample shows over 600,000 distinct CDR3 sequences, over 20% of them seen only once. The data were also submitted as part of a second study, on T cells expressing NK-cell markers.

Sequenced sample: PBMCs. These receptor sequences come from a young woman in good health. Each CDR3 is given without its conserved first and last residue. A D gene is named only where the DNA matches it firmly. Some rows mark clone size as missing; the rest say once, few, many or name a class of expanded clone.

clone_size: few
j_call: TRBJ2-4
v_call: TRBV20-1
d_call: TRBD1
cdr3_aa: SAPGTGVNIQY

clone_size: many
j_call: TRBJ2-7
v_call: TRBV20-1
d_call: -
cdr3_aa: SARTPILGEQY

clone_size: -
j_call: TRBJ2-1
v_call: TRBV15
d_call: -
cdr3_aa: ATSRDRDANEQF

clone_size: few
j_call: TRBJ2-2
v_call: TRBV12-3/TRBV12-4
d_call: TRBD1
cdr3_aa: ASSPGTGIGELF

clone_size: -
j_call: TRBJ2-1
v_call: TRBV6-6
d_call: TRBD2
cdr3_aa: ASVAGGYNEQF

clone_size: many
j_call: TRBJ2-1
v_call: TRBV5-4
d_call: -
cdr3_aa: ASSPNLDGHNEQF

clone_size: few
j_call: TRBJ1-4
v_call: TRBV4-3
d_call: TRBD1
cdr3_aa: ASSQETWFYRGGEKLF

clone_size: -
j_call: TRBJ1-1
v_call: TRBV21-1
d_call: -
cdr3_aa: ASSKVNSGLGNTEAF

clone_size: -
j_call: TRBJ2-1
v_call: TRBV5-1
d_call: TRBD2
cdr3_aa: ASSLGPSGNNEQF

clone_size: -
j_call: TRBJ2-6
v_call: TRBV6-6
d_call: -
cdr3_aa: ASSFGTSGANVLT

clone_size: -
j_call: TRBJ1-6
v_call: TRBV4-3
d_call: TRBD1
cdr3_aa: ASSQVTVGQFNSPLH

clone_size: -
j_call: TRBJ1-1
v_call: TRBV7-2
d_call: -
cdr3_aa: ASSPARGTEAF

clone_size: -
j_call: TRBJ2-5
v_call: TRBV20-1
d_call: -
cdr3_aa: SASPAARLQETQY

clone_size: -
j_call: TRBJ2-6
v_call: TRBV2
d_call: -
cdr3_aa: ASFTTQGSLSGANVLT

clone_size: -
j_call: TRBJ1-4
v_call: TRBV7-9
d_call: -
cdr3_aa: ASSLTEEKLF

clone_size: -
j_call: TRBJ2-7
v_call: TRBV10-3
d_call: TRBD1
cdr3_aa: AISKSTGGNEQY

clone_size: few
j_call: TRBJ2-1
v_call: TRBV6-1
d_call: -
cdr3_aa: ATRAGTYNEQF